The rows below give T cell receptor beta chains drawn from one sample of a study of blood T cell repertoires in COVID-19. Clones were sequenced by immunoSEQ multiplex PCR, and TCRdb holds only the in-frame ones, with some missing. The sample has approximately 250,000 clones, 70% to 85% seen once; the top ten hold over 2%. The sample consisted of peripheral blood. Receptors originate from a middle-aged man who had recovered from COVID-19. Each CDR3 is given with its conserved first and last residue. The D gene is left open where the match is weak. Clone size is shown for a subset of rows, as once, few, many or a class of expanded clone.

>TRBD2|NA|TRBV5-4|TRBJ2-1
CASSQIAGGYNEQFF
TGTGCCAGCAGCCAGATAGCGGGCGGTTACAATGAGCAGTTCTTC
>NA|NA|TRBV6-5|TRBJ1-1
CASRQGNSEAFF
TGTGCCAGCAGGCAGGGGAACTCTGAAGCTTTCTTT
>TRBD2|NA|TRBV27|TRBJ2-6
CASSTPSGTGANVLTF
TGTGCCAGCAGTACGCCGAGCGGGACTGGGGCCAACGTCCTGACTTTC
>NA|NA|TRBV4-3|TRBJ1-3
CASSQSTGSGNTIYF
TGCGCCAGCAGCCAATCTACGGGGTCCGGAAACACCATATATTTT
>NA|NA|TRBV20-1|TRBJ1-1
CSAGENTEAFF
TGCAGTGCAGGGGAGAACACTGAAGCTTTCTTT
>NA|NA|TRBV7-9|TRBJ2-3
CASSLAAGGTDTQYF
TGTGCCAGCAGCTTAGCGGCAGGGGGCACAGATACGCAGTATTTT
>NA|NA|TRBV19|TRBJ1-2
CASSIQGGARNYGYTF
TGTGCCAGTAGTATCCAAGGGGGTGCTCGAAACTATGGCTACACCTTC
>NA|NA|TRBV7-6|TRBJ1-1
CASSLRTRGTEAFF
TGTGCCAGCAGCTTAAGGACAAGGGGGACTGAAGCTTTCTTT
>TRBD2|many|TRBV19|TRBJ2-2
CASSIVAGARSYTGELFF
TGTGCCAGTAGTATAGTAGCGGGAGCCCGGTCTTACACCGGGGAGCTGTTTTTT
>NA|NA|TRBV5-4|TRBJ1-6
CASSLSQGNSPLHF
TGTGCCAGCAGCTTGAGTCAGGGGAATTCACCCCTCCACTTT
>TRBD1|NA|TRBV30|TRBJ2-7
CAWGKYRGGPSNYEQYF
TGTGCCTGGGGTAAATACAGGGGCGGACCCTCTAACTACGAGCAGTACTTC
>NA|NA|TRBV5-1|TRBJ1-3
CASSLLQGGNTIYF
TGCGCCAGCAGCTTGTTGCAGGGTGGAAACACCATATATTTT
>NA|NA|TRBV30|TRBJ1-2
CAWSVQGLGGYTF
TGTGCCTGGAGTGTGCAGGGTTTGGGTGGCTACACCTTC
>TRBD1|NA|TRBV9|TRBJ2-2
CASSSRTGYTGELFF
TGTGCCAGCAGCTCGCGGACAGGGTACACCGGGGAGCTGTTTTTT
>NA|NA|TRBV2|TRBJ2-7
CASGAGTYEQYF
TGTGCCAGCGGGGCAGGGACCTACGAGCAGTACTTC
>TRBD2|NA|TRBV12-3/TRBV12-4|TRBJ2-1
CASRGGYNEQFF
TGTGCCAGCAGGGGGGGGTACAATGAGCAGTTCTTC
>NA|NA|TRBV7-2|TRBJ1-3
CASSPTGNTIYF
TGTGCCAGCAGCCCCACTGGAAACACCATATATTTT
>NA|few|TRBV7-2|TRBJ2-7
CASSSQGGYEQYF
TGTGCCAGCAGCTCTCAGGGGGGCTACGAGCAGTACTTC
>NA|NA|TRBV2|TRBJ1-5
CASRKRTAINQPQHF
TGTGCCAGCAGAAAACGGACAGCAATCAATCAGCCCCAGCATTTT
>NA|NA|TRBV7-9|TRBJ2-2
CASSLVLGPSGELFF
TGTGCCAGCAGCTTAGTACTAGGGCCGTCCGGGGAGCTGTTTTTT
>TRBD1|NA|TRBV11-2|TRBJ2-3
CASSLAHRGTDTQYF
TGTGCCAGCAGCTTAGCGCACAGGGGGACAGATACGCAGTATTTT
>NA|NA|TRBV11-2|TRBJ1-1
CASSLEGTYLGEAFF
TGTGCCAGCAGCTTAGAAGGGACATATCTTGGTGAAGCTTTCTTT
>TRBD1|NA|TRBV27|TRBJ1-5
CASSLDRGLGQPQHF
TGTGCCAGCAGTCTGGACAGGGGTTTGGGTCAGCCCCAGCATTTT
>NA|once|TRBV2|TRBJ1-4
CAGAPQTTNEKLFF
TGTGCCGGTGCGCCACAGACAACTAATGAAAAACTGTTTTTT